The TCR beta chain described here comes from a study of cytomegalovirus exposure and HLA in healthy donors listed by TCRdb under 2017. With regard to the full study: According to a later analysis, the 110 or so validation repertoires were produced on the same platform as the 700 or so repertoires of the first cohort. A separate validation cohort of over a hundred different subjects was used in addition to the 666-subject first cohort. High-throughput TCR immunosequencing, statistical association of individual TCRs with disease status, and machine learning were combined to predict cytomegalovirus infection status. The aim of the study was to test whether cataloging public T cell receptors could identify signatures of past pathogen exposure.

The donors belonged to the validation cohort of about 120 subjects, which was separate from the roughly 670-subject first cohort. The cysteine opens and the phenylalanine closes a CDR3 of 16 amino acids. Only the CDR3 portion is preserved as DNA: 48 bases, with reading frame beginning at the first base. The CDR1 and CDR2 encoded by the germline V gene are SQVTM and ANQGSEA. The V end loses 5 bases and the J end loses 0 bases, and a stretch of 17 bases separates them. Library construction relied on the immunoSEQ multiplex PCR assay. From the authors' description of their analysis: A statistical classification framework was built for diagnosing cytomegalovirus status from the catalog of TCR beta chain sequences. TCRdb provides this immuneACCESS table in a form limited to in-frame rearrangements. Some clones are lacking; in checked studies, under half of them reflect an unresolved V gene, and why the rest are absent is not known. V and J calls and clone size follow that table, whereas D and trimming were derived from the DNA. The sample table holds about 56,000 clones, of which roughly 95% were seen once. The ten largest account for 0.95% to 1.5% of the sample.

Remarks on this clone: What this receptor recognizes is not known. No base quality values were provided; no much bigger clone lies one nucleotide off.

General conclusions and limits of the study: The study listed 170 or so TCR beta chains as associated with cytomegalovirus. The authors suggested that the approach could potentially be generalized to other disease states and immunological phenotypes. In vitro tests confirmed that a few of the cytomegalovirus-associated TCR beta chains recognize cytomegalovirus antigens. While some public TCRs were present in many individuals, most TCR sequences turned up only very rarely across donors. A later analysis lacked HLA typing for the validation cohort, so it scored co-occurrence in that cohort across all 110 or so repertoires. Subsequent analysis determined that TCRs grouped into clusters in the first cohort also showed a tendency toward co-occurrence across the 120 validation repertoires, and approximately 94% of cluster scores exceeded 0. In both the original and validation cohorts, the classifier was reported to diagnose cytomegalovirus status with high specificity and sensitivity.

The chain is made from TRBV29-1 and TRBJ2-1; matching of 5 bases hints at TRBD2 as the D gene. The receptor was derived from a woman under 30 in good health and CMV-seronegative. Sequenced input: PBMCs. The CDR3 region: CSVSALAARSYNEQFF. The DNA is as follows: TGCAGCGTTTCGGCCCTAGCAGCACGCTCCTACAATGAGCAGTTCTTC.